This TCR beta chain was obtained from a study of cytomegalovirus exposure and HLA in healthy donors. General study results and limits: TCR beta V- and J-gene trimming was later associated with a missense DCLRE1C variant. Sequencing depth roughly uniform across donors was assumed in presence/absence analyses.

PCR involved 60 Vbeta and 13 Jbeta primers. Assay: immunoSEQ multiplex PCR; the TCRdb copy retains only in-frame clones and omits some. The table includes over 150,000 clones, around 80% detected once. The CDR3 sequence is 14 residues long. The junction had 4 bases not matched to a gene; V was cut back by 2 bases and J by 7 bases. Looked up from germline, CDR1 is SGHRS and CDR2 is YFSETQ. This clone was seen only once. Its specificity is unknown. At sampling all donors were nominally healthy, likely with unrecorded immune exposures. This TCR was sampled from a woman aged 40 to 49 in good health and CMV-seronegative. The chain links TRBV5-1 to TRBJ2-2; 8 nucleotides agree with TRBD1. Source material: PBMCs. CDR3 sequence (DNA): TGCGCCAGCAGCTTACAGGGGGAGGACGGGGAGCTGTTTTTT. It yields the protein CASSLQGEDGELFF.